Following are 12 T cell receptor beta chains from one sample sequenced in a study of blood T cell repertoires in COVID-19 (TCRdb year 2020). The library came from the immunoSEQ multiplex PCR assay. What TCRdb holds here is the immuneACCESS table cut down to in-frame rearrangements. Part of the clones is not present; checked against another copy, under half of the missing clones reflect an unresolved V gene, and the others are unexplained. The sample data list 350,000 to 450,000 clones, and around 89% of these were observed just once. Roughly 1.1% of the sample is in the top ten clones. The sample consisted of PBMCs or T cells enriched from blood (not recorded which). These TCRs come from a man aged 25-40 years who had recovered from COVID-19.

The rearrangement links TRBV7-2 to TRBJ2-5, with a possible D match to TRBD2 (6 bases). The V gene lost 3 bases and the J gene lost 2 bases, with 13 bases spanning the gap. Germline values: CDR1 SGHTA, CDR2 FQGNSA. The CDR3 is 15 amino acids. CDR3 sequence reads: CASSFKPSVQETQYF. The CDR3 nucleotides are TGTGCCAGCAGCTTTAAACCTAGCGTGCAAGAGACCCAGTACTTC.

This clone was found many times. The chain links TRBV27 to TRBJ1-6; 9 nucleotides line up with TRBD1. Germline V gene lookup returns CDR1 MNHEY and CDR2 SMNVEV (reference sequence). The CDR3 sequence is 15 residues long. Losses at the gene ends were 2 bases for V and 8 bases for J; bases not matched to a gene: 4. CDR3 region: CASSLMGQGHSPLHF. The CDR3 nucleotides read TGTGCCAGCAGTTTAATGGGACAGGGACATTCACCCCTCCACTTT.

This clone turned up a few times. V usage is TRBV7-9 and J usage is TRBJ1-2, with 8 positions matching TRBD1. This CDR3 spans 14 amino acids. J was trimmed by 4 bases and V by 7 bases; bases with no gene match: 8. Germline V gene data show CDR1 as SEHNR and CDR2 as FQNEAQ (reference sequence). CDR3 region: CASTDRDQVYGYTF. The DNA of the CDR3 is TGTGCCAGCACGGACAGGGATCAGGTCTATGGCTACACCTTC.

As concerns this clone: The same CDR3 can be traced to other DNA sequences in this sample. The CDR3 bases are TGTGCCAGCAGTGAACAGGGGCGATCTAGCAATCAGCCCCAGCATTTT. Protein sequence: CASSEQGRSSNQPQHF. V and J are TRBV2 and TRBJ1-5, with D tentatively TRBD1 (6 bases). Germline lookup yields CDR1 SNHLY and CDR2 FYNNEI. V dropped 2 bases and J dropped 0 bases, with 11 bases sitting between them. This CDR3 has 16 residues.

The chain uses TRBV15 and TRBJ1-5; 7 bases line up with TRBD1. The CDR3 consists of 16 residues. CDR1 is LNHNV, CDR2 YYDKDF, per germline (reference sequence). V lost 0 bases to trimming and J lost 4 bases; unmatched junction nucleotides: 6. CDR3 sequence: CATSRDLGQSNQPQHF. Here the CDR3 DNA reads TGTGCCACCAGCAGAGACCTGGGACAGAGTAATCAGCCCCAGCATTTT.

V and J are TRBV18 and TRBJ1-2, with a weak D call TRBD1 (6 bases). Trimming removed 4 bases from V and 7 bases from J, with 13 bases in between. CDR1 and CDR2 from the germline V gene are KGHSH and LQKENI. The CDR3 extends over 13 amino acids. The CDR3 protein is CASSRSGASGYTF. In DNA, the CDR3 is TGTGCCAGCTCACGATCAGGGGCTTCTGGCTACACCTTC. The entire variable domain, with the rest obtained from reference TRBV18 and TRBJ1-2, is as follows: NAGVMQNPRHLVRRRGQEARLRCSPMKGHSHVYWYRQLPEEGLKFMVYLQKENIIDESGMPKERFSAEFPKEGPSILRIQQVVRGDSAAYFCASSRSGASGYTFGSGTRLTVV.

The chain uses TRBV5-5 and TRBJ2-7; 12 bases are a match to TRBD2. Losses at the gene ends were 7 bases for V and 4 bases for J; bases not matched to a gene: 3. From germline, CDR1 is SGHKS and CDR2 YYEKEE (reference sequence). The CDR3 runs 13 residues. Here the CDR3 DNA reads TGTGCCAGCGGTCTAGCGGGAGGGTACGAGCAGTACTTC. Its translation is CASGLAGGYEQYF. The complete variable domain, with remaining parts taken from reference TRBV5-5 and TRBJ2-7, reads DAGVTQSPTHLIKTRGQQVTLRCSPISGHKSVSWYQQVLGQGPQFIFQYYEKEERGRGNFPDRFSARQFPNYSSELNVNALLLGDSALYLCASGLAGGYEQYFGPGTRLTVT.

The chain joins TRBV2 to TRBJ2-7; D unresolved. The V gene lost 4 bases and the J gene lost 4 bases, with 14 bases spanning the gap. Germline V gives CDR1 SNHLY, CDR2 FYNNEI. This CDR3 is built from 14 residues. The CDR3 spells CASSGQRLGYEQYF. The DNA of the CDR3 is TGTGCCAGCAGTGGGCAGAGGCTTGGGTACGAGCAGTACTTC.

V gene TRBV7-9 combines with J gene TRBJ1-4, with TRBD1 matching over 8 bases. The CDR3 totals 17 residues. In germline, CDR1 is SEHNR, CDR2 FQNEAQ (reference sequence). J gave up 5 bases and V 1 base, and 9 bases lay outside the gene matches. CDR3 amino acids: CASSLGGPTGVNEKLFF. The CDR3 bases are TGTGCCAGCAGCTTAGGTGGCCCGACAGGGGTAAATGAAAAACTGTTTTTT.

In its sample, this clone was seen once. The rearrangement links TRBV29-1 to TRBJ2-1; the match to TRBD2 covers 7 bases. Germline lookup yields CDR1 SQVTM and CDR2 ANQGSEA. The CDR3 loop spans 14 amino acids. V was clipped by 4 bases and J by 8 bases; unmatched bases: 11. The CDR3 region is CSVGRLAEWDEQFF. The DNA for the CDR3 is TGCAGCGTTGGTCGTCTAGCGGAGTGGGATGAGCAGTTCTTC.

This chain connects TRBV28 to TRBJ2-5, with TRBD1 identical over 12 bases. The CDR3 totals 16 residues. J gave up 4 bases and V 5 bases, and 8 bases lay outside the gene matches. Germline-derived CDR1 and CDR2 are MDHEN and SYDVKM. CDR3 sequence reads: CASSIPGQGAGETQYF. The CDR3 bases are TGTGCCAGCAGTATACCGGGACAGGGGGCGGGAGAGACCCAGTACTTC. The entire variable domain, with the rest obtained from reference TRBV28 and TRBJ2-5, is as follows: DVKVTQSSRYLVKRTGEKVFLECVQDMDHENMFWYRQDPGLGLRLIYFSYDVKMKEKGDIPEGYSVSREKKERFSLILESASTNQTSMYLCASSIPGQGAGETQYFGPGTRLLVL.

The chain carries TRBV2 and TRBJ1-4; possible D gene TRBD1, 5 bases. Deletions cut 7 bases from V and 6 bases from J, with 21 bases between. The CDR3 has 16 residues. CDR1 and CDR2 from the germline V gene are SNHLY and FYNNEI. The CDR3 loop is CASTAGTSALYEKLFF. The CDR3 DNA reads as TGTGCCAGCACCGCGGGGACCAGCGCCCTGTATGAAAAACTGTTTTTT.